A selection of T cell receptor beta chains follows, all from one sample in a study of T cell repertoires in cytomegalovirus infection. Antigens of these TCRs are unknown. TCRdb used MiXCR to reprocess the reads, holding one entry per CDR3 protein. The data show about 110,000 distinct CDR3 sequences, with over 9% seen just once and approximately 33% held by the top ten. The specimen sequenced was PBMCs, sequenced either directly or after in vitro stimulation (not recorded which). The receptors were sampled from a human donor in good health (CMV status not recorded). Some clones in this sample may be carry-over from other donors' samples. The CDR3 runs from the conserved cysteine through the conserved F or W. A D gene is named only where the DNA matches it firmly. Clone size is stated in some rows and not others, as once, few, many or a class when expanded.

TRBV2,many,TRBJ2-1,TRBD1,TGTGCCAGCAGTATTGACAGGGGGGCAAATGAGCAGTTCTTC,CASSIDRGANEQFF
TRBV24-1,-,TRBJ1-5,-,TGTGCCACCAGTGGACGGGATGGGAATCAGCCCCAGCATTTT,CATSGRDGNQPQHF
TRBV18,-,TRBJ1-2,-,TGTGCCAGCTCAACCGGGACGGACCTCTATGGCTACACCTTC,CASSTGTDLYGYTF
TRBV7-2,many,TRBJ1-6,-,TGTGCCAGCAGCTTAGCGCGGGTGAATTCACCCCTCCACTTT,CASSLARVNSPLHF
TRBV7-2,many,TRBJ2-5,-,TGTGCCAGCAGCTTAGGGGGGTCCGGAGGAGAGACCCAGTACTTC,CASSLGGSGGETQYF
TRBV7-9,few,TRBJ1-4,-,TGTGCCAGCAGCGGGGAAGGGGTTCCTAATGAAAAACTGTTTTTT,CASSGEGVPNEKLFF
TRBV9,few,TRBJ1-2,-,TGTGCCAGCAGCGTTAGGGAAGATATATTAGCTAACTATGGCTACACCTTC,CASSVREDILANYGYTF
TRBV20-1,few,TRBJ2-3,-,TGCAGTGCCGTTCTAGCGAACACAGATACGCAGTATTTT,CSAVLANTDTQYF
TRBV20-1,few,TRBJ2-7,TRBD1,TGCAGTGCTAGTAACAGGGGTCATTTCTACGAGCAGTACTTC,CSASNRGHFYEQYF
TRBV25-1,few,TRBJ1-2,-,TGTGCCAGCAGTGAAGCGGGAGCCCATTATGGCTACACCTTC,CASSEAGAHYGYTF